A selection of T cell receptor beta chains follows, all from one sample in a study of blood T cell repertoires in COVID-19. Clones were read by immunoSEQ multiplex PCR, and TCRdb kept only the in-frame ones, dropping some. The repertoire includes 190,000 or so clones, around 84% of them detected once, and over 15% sits in the top ten. Sequencing was done on a sample of PBMCs or T cells enriched from blood (not recorded which). The origin of the receptors is a man aged 40-49 years who had recovered from COVID-19. The CDR3 runs from the conserved cysteine through the conserved F or W. Each record gives: CDR3 protein, CDR3 DNA, clone size, V gene, J gene, D gene. D genes are given only for firm matches. Rows may omit the clone size; those that give it use once, few, many or a size class.

CDR3: CAWSGLAAYEQYF
DNA: TGTGCCTGGAGTGGACTAGCGGCCTACGAGCAGTACTTC
size: NA
V: TRBV30
J: TRBJ2-7
D: TRBD2

CDR3: CASKGQFNEKLFF
DNA: TGTGCCAGCAAGGGACAGTTTAATGAAAAACTGTTTTTT
size: NA
V: TRBV6-5
J: TRBJ1-4
D: TRBD1

CDR3: CASSHPGQSSGNTIYF
DNA: TGTGCCAGCAGCCACCCGGGACAGAGCTCTGGAAACACCATATATTTT
size: few
V: TRBV4-2
J: TRBJ1-3
D: TRBD1

CDR3: CASSPMPGTGSTDTQYF
DNA: TGTGCCAGCTCACCCATGCCCGGGACAGGGAGCACAGATACGCAGTATTTT
size: NA
V: TRBV18
J: TRBJ2-3
D: TRBD1

CDR3: CASETGINTGELFF
DNA: TGTGCCAGTGAAACAGGGATAAACACCGGGGAGCTGTTTTTT
size: few
V: TRBV19
J: TRBJ2-2
D: NA

CDR3: CASRPDRVNNQPQHF
DNA: TGTGCCAGCAGACCCGACAGGGTGAATAATCAGCCCCAGCATTTT
size: NA
V: TRBV2
J: TRBJ1-5
D: TRBD1

CDR3: CASSSRSASDNPLEQFF
DNA: TGTGCCAGCAGCTCTAGATCGGCTAGTGATAACCCACTCGAGCAGTTCTTC
size: NA
V: TRBV7-2
J: TRBJ2-1
D: NA

CDR3: CASSIDWAEDGYTF
DNA: TGTGCCAGTAGTATAGATTGGGCTGAAGATGGCTACACCTTC
size: NA
V: TRBV19
J: TRBJ1-2
D: NA

CDR3: CASSYSPGLRSYEQYF
DNA: TGTGCCAGCAGTTACTCACCGGGTCTACGATCCTACGAGCAGTACTTC
size: NA
V: TRBV6-5
J: TRBJ2-7
D: NA

CDR3: CASSQAAGGGEAQYF
DNA: TGTGCCAGCAGCCAAGCTGCTGGCGGGGGTGAGGCCCAGTACTTC
size: NA
V: TRBV3-1/TRBV3-2
J: TRBJ2-5
D: TRBD2

CDR3: CASSWTTGGNTEAFF
DNA: TGCGCCAGCAGCTGGACGACAGGGGGGAACACTGAAGCTTTCTTT
size: NA
V: TRBV5-1
J: TRBJ1-1
D: TRBD1